Listed below are T cell receptor beta chains from one sample, sequenced in a study of blood T cell repertoires in COVID-19. Here immunoSEQ multiplex PCR was the method, and the copy in TCRdb shows in-frame clones only, minus some. The repertoire holds under 300,000 clones, with 85% as singletons. Specimen: peripheral blood. The receptors here all came from a woman aged 55-75 years with active or convalescent COVID-19. The CDR3 runs from the conserved cysteine through the conserved F or W. The D gene is left open where the match is weak. Not every row has a clone size; where given, it reads once, few, many or a size class.

TRBV19	TRBJ2-1	TRBD2	.	CASKRGGSGGYNEQFF	TGTGCCAGTAAACGGGGCGGGAGCGGGGGTTACAATGAGCAGTTCTTC
TRBV10-1	TRBJ2-5	TRBD2	.	CASSDSAGGRETQYF	TGCGCCAGCAGTGATTCGGCGGGAGGGAGGGAGACCCAGTACTTC
TRBV18	TRBJ2-1	.	.	CASSPPERGESKEQFF	TGTGCCAGCTCACCACCAGAGAGAGGAGAGAGTAAGGAGCAGTTCTTC
TRBV15	TRBJ2-3	TRBD2	.	CATGLAGAADTQYF	TGTGCCACCGGGTTAGCGGGAGCTGCAGATACGCAGTATTTT
TRBV19	TRBJ1-2	.	.	CASSIRLGPVSDGGRSYGYTF	TGTGCCAGTAGTATCCGTTTAGGCCCAGTTAGCGACGGAGGACGGAGCTATGGCTACACCTTC
TRBV6-5	TRBJ2-1	.	.	CASSYSSGQNEQFF	TGTGCCAGCAGTTACTCGAGTGGGCAGAATGAGCAGTTCTTC
TRBV3-1/TRBV3-2	TRBJ1-2	TRBD1	.	CASSQEGRGRVYGYTF	TGTGCCAGCAGCCAAGAAGGAAGGGGGCGTGTATATGGCTACACCTTC
TRBV5-6	TRBJ2-3	TRBD1	.	CASSLSRDRNTDTQYF	TGTGCCAGCAGCTTGAGTAGGGACAGGAACACAGATACGCAGTATTTT
TRBV3-1/TRBV3-2	TRBJ2-7	TRBD2	.	CASSPLAGVYEQYF	TGTGCCAGCAGCCCCCTAGCGGGAGTTTACGAGCAGTACTTC
TRBV12-3/TRBV12-4	TRBJ1-3	TRBD1	.	CASSGSNAGQGRF	TGTGCCAGCTCAGGCTCAAATGCGGGACAGGGCCGTTTT
TRBV6-2/TRBV6-3	TRBJ2-5	TRBD2	once	CASSYLRAGTSGRETQYF	TGTGCCAGCAGTTACCTCCGAGCCGGGACTAGCGGGAGAGAGACCCAGTACTTC
TRBV7-6	TRBJ2-1	TRBD2	.	CASSSGLAGVGEQFF	TGTGCCAGCAGCTCTGGACTAGCGGGGGTCGGTGAGCAGTTCTTC
TRBV5-5	TRBJ2-5	.	few	CASSFLGGDQETQYF	TGTGCCAGCAGCTTTCTCGGGGGAGACCAAGAGACCCAGTACTTC
TRBV5-1	TRBJ2-3	TRBD2	.	CASSSRASGGFTFSTDTQYF	TGCGCCAGCAGCTCAAGGGCTAGCGGGGGGTTTACCTTTAGCACAGATACGCAGTATTTT
TRBV6-1	TRBJ1-4	TRBD1	.	CASSEALTGDEKLFF	TGTGCCAGCAGTGAAGCGCTGACAGGGGATGAAAAACTGTTTTTT
TRBV6-5	TRBJ2-5	.	.	CASSYSVTRETQYF	TGTGCCAGCAGTTACTCGGTAACCAGAGAGACCCAGTACTTC
TRBV28	TRBJ1-5	.	few	CASSPRQARSNQPQHF	TGTGCCAGCAGTCCTCGACAGGCCCGTAGCAATCAGCCCCAGCATTTT
TRBV5-1	TRBJ1-1	.	.	CASSAQGGNTEAFF	TGCGCCAGCAGCGCACAGGGAGGGAATACTGAAGCTTTCTTT
TRBV7-9	TRBJ1-2	TRBD1	.	CASSFNDRAYGYTF	TGTGCCAGCAGCTTTAATGACAGGGCCTATGGCTACACCTTC
TRBV19	TRBJ1-6	TRBD1	.	CASTQDRVENSPLHF	TGTGCCTCCACCCAGGACAGGGTAGAAAATTCACCCCTCCACTTT
TRBV19	TRBJ1-4	TRBD1	.	CASSFQGGEKLFF	TGTGCCAGTAGTTTCCAGGGGGGAGAAAAACTGTTTTTT
TRBV11-2	TRBJ2-5	TRBD1	.	CASSLGTGDPRGETQYF	TGTGCCAGCAGCTTAGGGACAGGCGATCCGAGGGGGGAGACCCAGTACTTC
TRBV4-1	TRBJ1-3	.	.	CASSQEEAGNTIYF	TGCGCCAGCAGCCAAGAAGAGGCGGGAAACACCATATATTTT
TRBV10-3	TRBJ1-2	TRBD1	.	CASRQGYYGYTF	TGTGCCAGCCGACAGGGATACTATGGCTACACCTTC
TRBV5-4	TRBJ2-3	TRBD2	.	CASSFPTSGESDTQYF	TGTGCCAGCAGCTTCCCGACTAGCGGGGAGTCAGATACGCAGTATTTT
TRBV5-1	TRBJ2-1	TRBD2	few	CASSLEFSGGALDNEQFF	TGCGCCAGCAGCTTGGAATTTAGCGGGGGGGCCTTAGACAATGAGCAGTTCTTC
TRBV28	TRBJ1-5	TRBD1	.	CASSLSTTGGFQPQHF	TGTGCCAGCAGTTTATCTACGACAGGGGGCTTTCAGCCCCAGCATTTT
TRBV3-1/TRBV3-2	TRBJ1-1	.	.	CASSQSGWGATEAFF	TGTGCCAGCAGCCAAAGTGGATGGGGCGCAACTGAAGCTTTCTTT
TRBV7-9	TRBJ1-1	.	.	CASIPSGNTEAFF	TGTGCCAGCATCCCAAGCGGGAACACTGAAGCTTTCTTT
TRBV11-2	TRBJ1-3	TRBD1	.	CASSSTGSGNTIYF	TGTGCCAGCAGCTCGACAGGGTCAGGAAACACCATATATTTT